This is a list of T cell receptor beta chains from one sample in a study of T cells in Graves' hyperthyroidism and ophthalmopathy. TCRdb itself ran the multiplex PCR reads through MiXCR, one entry per CDR3 protein. Of fewer than 650,000 distinct CDR3 sequences in the sample, more than 13% were seen once. The sample was blood. These receptors were taken from a woman aged 18-30 years with Graves' ophthalmopathy. Each CDR3 is given with its conserved first and last residue. The order of the fields is V gene, J gene, D gene, clone size, CDR3 DNA, CDR3 protein. The D gene is left open where the match is weak. Clone size, where shown, is once, few, many, or a class for clones that have expanded.

TRBV20-1	TRBJ1-1	NA	many	TGCAGTCGGCGACCAACAGGTGAAGCTTTCTTT	CSRRPTGEAFF
TRBV2	TRBJ1-2	TRBD1	NA	TGTGTCAGCAGTCCTGGACAGGGGGAGTCGTATGGCTACACCTTC	CVSSPGQGESYGYTF
TRBV19	TRBJ2-1	NA	few	TGTGCCAGTAGTACAAACGGGAATGAGCAGTTCTTC	CASSTNGNEQFF
TRBV11-3	TRBJ2-7	NA	many	TGTGCCAGCAGCTCGAGATGGGGAAGCTCCTACGAGCAGTACTTC	CASSSRWGSSYEQYF
TRBV20-1	TRBJ2-1	TRBD2	NA	TGCAGTGCTAGAGCTCCTAGCGGGAGCTACAATGAGCAGTTCTTC	CSARAPSGSYNEQFF
TRBV3-1	TRBJ2-5	NA	NA	TGTGCCAGCAGCCAAGGCGGGACAGACGAAGAGACCCAGTACTTC	CASSQGGTDEETQYF
TRBV10-2	TRBJ2-7	NA	few	TGCGCCAGCACAAACGAGGCCGAGCAGTACTTC	CASTNEAEQYF
TRBV7-9	TRBJ2-7	NA	many	TGTGCCAGCAGCTTACAGGGAAGCGAGCAGTACTTC	CASSLQGSEQYF
TRBV5-1	TRBJ1-1	NA	many	TGCGCCAGCAGCTACTGGGGAACTGAAGCTTTCTTT	CASSYWGTEAFF
TRBV5-5	TRBJ1-2	NA	few	TGTGCCAGCAGCTTGGTTCCCCAGGGGACTGCCTATGGCTACACCTTC	CASSLVPQGTAYGYTF
TRBV25-1	TRBJ1-3	NA	NA	TGTGCCAGCAGTGAGAGACGAAGGGGCTCTGGAAACACCATATATTTT	CASSERRRGSGNTIYF
TRBV3-1	TRBJ2-6	NA	few	TGTGCCAGCAGCCTGGAGATAGGAGCTGGGGCCAACGTCCTGACTTTC	CASSLEIGAGANVLTF
TRBV10-3	TRBJ2-2	NA	NA	TGTGCCATCAGTGAACGTAGCACCGGGGAGCTGTTTTTT	CAISERSTGELFF
TRBV4-2	TRBJ1-1	TRBD1	few	TGTGCCAGCAGCCTGGACAGGGGGCTGTGGACTGAAGCTTTCTTT	CASSLDRGLWTEAFF
TRBV2	TRBJ1-3	NA	many	TGTGCCAGCAGTGTAATGGAATTTGGAAACACCATATATTTT	CASSVMEFGNTIYF
TRBV20-1	TRBJ1-3	TRBD1	many	TGCAGTGCTAGAGATCCACAGGGGCGCTCTGGAAACACCATATATTTT	CSARDPQGRSGNTIYF
TRBV7-9	TRBJ2-7	NA	few	TGTGCCAGCAGCCCCCAGTTTGGCTACGAGCAGTACTTC	CASSPQFGYEQYF
TRBV7-9	TRBJ1-4	NA	NA	TGTGCCAGCAGCCAGTTAAACGAAAAACTGTTTTTT	CASSQLNEKLFF
TRBV6-1	TRBJ2-7	NA	NA	TGTGCCAGCAGTGCTGCAGGGTTTCCCTACGGGCAGTACTTC	CASSAAGFPYGQYF
TRBV4-3	TRBJ2-1	NA	NA	TGCGCCAGCAGCCAGGATGCACTAGCCTACAATGAGCAGTTCTTC	CASSQDALAYNEQFF